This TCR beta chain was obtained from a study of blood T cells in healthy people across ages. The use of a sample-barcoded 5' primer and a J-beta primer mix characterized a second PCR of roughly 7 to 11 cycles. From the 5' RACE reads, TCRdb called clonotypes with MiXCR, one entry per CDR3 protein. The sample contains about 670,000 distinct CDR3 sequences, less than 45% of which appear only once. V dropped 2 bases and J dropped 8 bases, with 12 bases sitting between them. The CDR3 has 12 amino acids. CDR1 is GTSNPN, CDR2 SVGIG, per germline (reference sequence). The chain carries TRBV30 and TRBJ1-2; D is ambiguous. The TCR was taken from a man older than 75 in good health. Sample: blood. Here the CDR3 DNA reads TGTGCCTGGAGTCGTGGGAATTGGGGCTACACCTTC. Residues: CAWSRGNWGYTF.